This T cell receptor (beta chain) was identified in a study of blood T cell repertoires in COVID-19. Study context: Sites across the United States, Italy and Spain contributed samples from acute and convalescent COVID-19. T cells, B-cell-depleted T cells, or PBMCs provided the cDNA or gDNA that served as material.

This clone appeared a single time. Per the study methods: Nucleated cell number was recorded as an estimate derived from reference gene primer amplification. Only in-frame clones appear in the TCRdb table, and some are missing; sequencing was by immunoSEQ multiplex PCR. Clonal size and the V and J genes are those of that table, whereas D and trimming came from the DNA. Of approximately 300,000 clones in the sample, about nine tenths are singletons; the top ten hold about 11%. The Seattle site enrolled patients during active infection and followed them longitudinally. The TCR comes from a woman in her 30s with COVID-19, enrolled during active disease. Sequencing input: peripheral blood.

The chain's CDR3 is CASSYLGTARDEQFF. Here the CDR3 DNA reads TGTGCCAGCAGTTATCTTGGGACAGCGAGGGATGAGCAGTTCTTC. V is TRBV6-5 and J is TRBJ2-1, with 7 bases that match TRBD1. The germline V gene encodes CDR1 MNHEY and CDR2 SVGAGI. This CDR3 is 15 amino acids long. The V and J ends lost 3 bases and 8 bases, in that order; junction bases with no gene match: 10.